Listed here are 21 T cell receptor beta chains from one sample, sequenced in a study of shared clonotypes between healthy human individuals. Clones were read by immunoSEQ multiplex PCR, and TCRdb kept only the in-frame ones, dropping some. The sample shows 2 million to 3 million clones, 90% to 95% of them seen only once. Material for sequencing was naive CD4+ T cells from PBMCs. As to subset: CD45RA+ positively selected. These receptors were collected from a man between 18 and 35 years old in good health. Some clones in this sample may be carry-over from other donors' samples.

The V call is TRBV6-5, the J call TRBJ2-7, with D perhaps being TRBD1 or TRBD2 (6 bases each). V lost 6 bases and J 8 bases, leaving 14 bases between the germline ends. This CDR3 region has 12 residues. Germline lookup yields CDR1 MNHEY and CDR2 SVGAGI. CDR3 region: CASRGGQGQQYF. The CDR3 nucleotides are TGTGCCAGCAGGGGGGGCCAGGGACAGCAGTACTTC.

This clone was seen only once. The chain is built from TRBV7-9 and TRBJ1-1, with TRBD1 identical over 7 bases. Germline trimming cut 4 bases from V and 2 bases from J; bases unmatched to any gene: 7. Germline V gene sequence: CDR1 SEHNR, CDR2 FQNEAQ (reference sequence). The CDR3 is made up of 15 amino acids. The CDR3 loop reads CASSYSQGGNTEAFF. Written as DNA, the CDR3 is TGTGCCAGCAGCTATTCGCAGGGGGGTAACACTGAAGCTTTCTTT.

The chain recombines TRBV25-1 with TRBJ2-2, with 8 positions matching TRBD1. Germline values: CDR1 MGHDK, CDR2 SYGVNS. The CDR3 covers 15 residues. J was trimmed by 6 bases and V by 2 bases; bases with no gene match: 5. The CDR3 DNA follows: TGTGCCAGCAGTGAACCCCAGGGGGCGGCCGGGGAGCTGTTTTTT. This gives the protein CASSEPQGAAGELFF.

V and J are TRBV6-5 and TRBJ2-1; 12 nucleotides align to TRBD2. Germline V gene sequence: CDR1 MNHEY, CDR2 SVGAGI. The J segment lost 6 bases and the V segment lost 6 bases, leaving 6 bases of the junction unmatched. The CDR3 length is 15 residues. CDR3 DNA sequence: TGTGCCAGCAGAGTCGCTAGCGGGAGGGCCAATGAGCAGTTCTTC. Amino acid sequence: CASRVASGRANEQFF.

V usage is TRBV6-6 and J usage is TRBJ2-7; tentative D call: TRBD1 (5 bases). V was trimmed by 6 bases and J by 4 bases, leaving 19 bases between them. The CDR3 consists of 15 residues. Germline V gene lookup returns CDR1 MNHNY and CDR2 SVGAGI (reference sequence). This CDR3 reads CASSPGHAETYEQYF. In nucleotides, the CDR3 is TGTGCCAGCAGCCCCGGACACGCGGAAACGTACGAGCAGTACTTC.

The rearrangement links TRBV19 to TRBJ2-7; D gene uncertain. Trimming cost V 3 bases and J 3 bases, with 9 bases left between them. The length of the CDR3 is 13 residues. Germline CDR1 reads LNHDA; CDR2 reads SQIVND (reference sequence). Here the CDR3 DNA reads TGTGCCAGTAGTATGAGGAAGGGCTACGAGCAGTACTTC. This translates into CASSMRKGYEQYF.

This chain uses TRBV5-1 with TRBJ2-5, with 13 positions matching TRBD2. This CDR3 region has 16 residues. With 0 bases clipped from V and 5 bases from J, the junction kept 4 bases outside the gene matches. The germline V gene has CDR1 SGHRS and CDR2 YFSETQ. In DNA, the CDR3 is TGCGCCAGCAGCTTGGCCGGGACTAGCGGGACTGAGACCCAGTACTTC. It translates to CASSLAGTSGTETQYF.

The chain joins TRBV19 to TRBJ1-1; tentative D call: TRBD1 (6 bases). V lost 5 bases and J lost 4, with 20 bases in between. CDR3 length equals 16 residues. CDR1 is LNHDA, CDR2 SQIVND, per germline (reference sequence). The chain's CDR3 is CASSLRTARIFTEAFF. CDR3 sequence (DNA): TGTGCCAGTAGTCTACGGACAGCCAGAATCTTCACTGAAGCTTTCTTT.

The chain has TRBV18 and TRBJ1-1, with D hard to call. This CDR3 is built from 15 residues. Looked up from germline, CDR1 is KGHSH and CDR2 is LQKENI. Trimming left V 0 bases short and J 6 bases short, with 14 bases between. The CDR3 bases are TGTGCCAGCTCACCACCGGGCGGTACCGTGTCTGAAGCTTTCTTT. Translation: CASSPPGGTVSEAFF.

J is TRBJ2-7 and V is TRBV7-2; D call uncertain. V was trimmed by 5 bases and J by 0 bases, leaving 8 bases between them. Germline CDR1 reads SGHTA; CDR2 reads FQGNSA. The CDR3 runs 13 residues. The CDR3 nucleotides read TGTGCCAGCAGCGTACAGAGCTCCTACGAGCAGTACTTC. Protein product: CASSVQSSYEQYF. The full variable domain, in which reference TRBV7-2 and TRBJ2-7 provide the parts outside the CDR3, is GAGVSQSPSNKVTEKGKDVELRCDPISGHTALYWYRQSLGQGLEFLIYFQGNSAPDKSGLPSDRFSAERTGGSVSTLTIQRTQQEDSAVYLCASSVQSSYEQYFGPGTRLTVT.

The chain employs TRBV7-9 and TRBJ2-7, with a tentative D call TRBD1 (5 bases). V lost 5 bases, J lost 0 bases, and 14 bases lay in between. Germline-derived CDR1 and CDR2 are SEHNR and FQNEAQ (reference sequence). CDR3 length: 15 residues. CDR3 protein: CASSPKTDSSYEQYF. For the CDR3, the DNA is TGTGCCAGCAGCCCCAAGACAGACTCCTCCTACGAGCAGTACTTC.

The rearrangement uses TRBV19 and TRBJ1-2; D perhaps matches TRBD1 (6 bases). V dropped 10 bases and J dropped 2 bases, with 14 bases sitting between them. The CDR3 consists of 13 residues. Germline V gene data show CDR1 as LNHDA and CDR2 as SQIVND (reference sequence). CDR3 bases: TGTGCCATAAGGACCCAGGGGAACTATGGCTACACCTTC. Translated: CAIRTQGNYGYTF.

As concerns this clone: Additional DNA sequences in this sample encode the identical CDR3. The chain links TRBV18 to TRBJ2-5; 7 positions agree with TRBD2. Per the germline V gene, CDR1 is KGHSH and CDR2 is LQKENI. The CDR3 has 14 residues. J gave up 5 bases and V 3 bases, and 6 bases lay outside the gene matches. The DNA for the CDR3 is TGTGCCAGCTCACCTGGACTAGGCCAGGAGACCCAGTACTTC. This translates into CASSPGLGQETQYF.

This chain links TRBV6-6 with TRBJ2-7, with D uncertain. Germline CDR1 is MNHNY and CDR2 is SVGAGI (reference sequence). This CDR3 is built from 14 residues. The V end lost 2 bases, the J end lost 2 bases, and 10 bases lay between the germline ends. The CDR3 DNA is TGTGCCAGCAGTTACCCCAGGCATCCCTACGAGCAGTACTTC. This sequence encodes CASSYPRHPYEQYF.

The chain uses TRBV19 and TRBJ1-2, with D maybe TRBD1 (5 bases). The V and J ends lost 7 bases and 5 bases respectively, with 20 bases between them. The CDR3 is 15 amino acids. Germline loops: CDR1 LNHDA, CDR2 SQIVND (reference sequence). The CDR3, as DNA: TGTGCCAGTAAAAGGGACGGTGGCCTTGATTATGGCTACACCTTC. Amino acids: CASKRDGGLDYGYTF.

The CDR3 DNA is TGTGCCAGCAGCCGCGACGCATCCCAAGAGACCCAGTACTTC. The encoded protein is CASSRDASQETQYF. The chain joins TRBV9 to TRBJ2-5; the D is unclear. The CDR3 extends over 14 amino acids. The germline V gene has CDR1 SGDLS and CDR2 YYNGEE. V was shortened by 4 bases and J by 1 base, with 11 bases between the two germline ends.

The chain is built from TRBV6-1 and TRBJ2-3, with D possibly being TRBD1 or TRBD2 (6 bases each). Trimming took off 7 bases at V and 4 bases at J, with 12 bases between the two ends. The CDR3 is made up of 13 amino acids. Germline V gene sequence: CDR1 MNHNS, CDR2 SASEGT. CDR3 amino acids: CASNRGESDTQYF. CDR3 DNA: TGTGCCAGCAATAGGGGGGAGTCAGATACGCAGTATTTT.

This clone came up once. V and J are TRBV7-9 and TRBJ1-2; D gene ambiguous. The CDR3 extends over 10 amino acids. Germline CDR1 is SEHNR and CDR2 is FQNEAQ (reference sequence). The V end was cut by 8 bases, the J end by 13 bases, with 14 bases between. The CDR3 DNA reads TGTGCCAGCGGCCAGGACCCCCCCACCTTC. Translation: CASGQDPPTF. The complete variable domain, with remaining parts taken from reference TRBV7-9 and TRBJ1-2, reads DTGVSQNPRHKITKRGQNVTFRCDPISEHNRLYWYRQTLGQGPEFLTYFQNEAQLEKSRLLSDRFSAERPKGSFSTLEIQRTEQGDSAMYLCASGQDPPTFGSGTRLTVV.

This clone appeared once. CDR3 region: CASSQQGGDYGYTF. As DNA, the CDR3 is TGCGCCAGCAGCCAGCAGGGTGGTGACTATGGCTACACCTTC. V and J are TRBV4-1 and TRBJ1-2; D is perhaps TRBD1 (5 bases). The CDR3 covers 14 residues. V was trimmed by 3 bases and J by 3 bases, leaving 11 bases between them. Germline values: CDR1 MGHRA, CDR2 YSYEKL.

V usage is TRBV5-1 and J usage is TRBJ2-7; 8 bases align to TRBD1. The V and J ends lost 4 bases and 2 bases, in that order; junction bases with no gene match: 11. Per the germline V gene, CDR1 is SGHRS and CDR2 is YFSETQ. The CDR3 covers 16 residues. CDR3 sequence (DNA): TGCGCCAGCAGCGGAGACAGGGGAATGTTCGCCTACGAGCAGTACTTC. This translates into CASSGDRGMFAYEQYF.

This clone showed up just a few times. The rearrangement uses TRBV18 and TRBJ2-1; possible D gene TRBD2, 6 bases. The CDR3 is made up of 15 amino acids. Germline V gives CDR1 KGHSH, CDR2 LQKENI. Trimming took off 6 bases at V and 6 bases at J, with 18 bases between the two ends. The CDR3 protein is CASSSLLAALNEQFF. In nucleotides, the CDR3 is TGTGCCAGCTCTTCTCTACTAGCAGCTCTCAATGAGCAGTTCTTC.